Here is one TCR beta chain with its context. Its antigen is not known. Total RNA was isolated from whole blood without T cell sorting. The sample belongs to a study of monozygotic twins with inflammatory bowel disease. Study-level points and caveats: Findings did not support one strong IBD-associated signal or clonotype. Researchers report that IBD patients shared fewer clonotypes with others than healthy twins, especially amid disease activity.

The CDR3 runs to 14 residues. The germline gives CDR1 SNHLY, CDR2 FYNNEI. cDNA for each sample came from eight separate reactions. With the 5' RACE reads reprocessed, TCRdb shows one record per CDR3 protein and no DNA. The listing records more than 300,000 distinct CDR3 sequences. This clonotype was sampled from a human donor with ulcerative colitis or Crohn's disease, or a healthy co-twin of an affected twin (not recorded which). Material for sequencing was blood. The gene calls are TRBV2 and TRBJ2-3. The CDR3: CAGSTNLLQVTQYF.